These 19 T cell receptor beta chains share one sample of origin, sequenced in a study of radiation and T cells in renal cell carcinoma. Documented time point: blood 4 weeks post-SBRT, at nephrectomy. Treatment defined: 15 Gy SBRT to primary tumor, nephrectomy 4 weeks later. Only in-frame clones appear in the TCRdb table, and some are missing; sequencing was by immunoSEQ multiplex PCR. The sample consists of approximately 83,000 clones, about 82% of them appearing once. Sample: blood, taken from a patient whose treatment included radiotherapy and nephrectomy. The source of these receptors is a man between 50 and 59 years old with renal cell carcinoma.

This clone showed up just a few times. The rearrangement joins TRBV14 to TRBJ1-1; D call uncertain. V was cut by 0 bases and J by 6 bases, with 8 bases left in between. The CDR3 has 13 residues. Per the germline V gene, CDR1 is SGHDN and CDR2 is FVKESK. For the CDR3, the DNA is TGTGCCAGCAGCCAAGATCTTCCCGCTGAAGCTTTCTTT. Translated, it gives CASSQDLPAEAFF.

V is TRBV5-1 and J is TRBJ1-3, with D unresolved. Trimming left V 2 bases short and J 4 bases short, with 4 bases between. The CDR3 runs to 12 residues. The germline V gene has CDR1 SGHRS and CDR2 YFSETQ. In DNA, the CDR3 is TGCGCCAGCAGCTTTTCCGGAAACACCATATATTTT. Translated: CASSFSGNTIYF.

J is TRBJ2-2 and V is TRBV11-3, with unresolved D. This CDR3 is 13 amino acids long. V lost 5 bases and J 1 base, leaving 5 bases between the germline ends. Per germline, CDR1 SGHNT and CDR2 YENEEA. CDR3 nucleotides: TGTGCCAGCAGCCAGCAGAACACCGGGGAGCTGTTTTTT. As protein: CASSQQNTGELFF.

The chain is built from TRBV7-8 and TRBJ1-5; D might be TRBD1 (5 bases). The ends were cut back, 1 base at V and 6 bases at J, with 13 bases in the middle. CDR1 is SGHVS and CDR2 is FQNEAQ in the germline V gene. The CDR3 covers 15 residues. CDR3 nucleotides: TGTGCCAGCAGCTTAGTTGCCGGGACCCCTCAGCCCCAGCATTTT. Translating it yields CASSLVAGTPQPQHF.

The chain recombines TRBV5-8 with TRBJ2-3; unclear D gene. The V and J ends lost 3 bases and 3 bases respectively, with 11 bases between them. The CDR3 sequence is 14 residues long. The germline gives CDR1 SGHTS, CDR2 YDEGEE. The CDR3 DNA follows: TGTGCCAGCAGCTGGGCACTGTCGACAGATACGCAGTATTTT. It is translated as CASSWALSTDTQYF.

CDR3 residues: CASSKFTSGGFNEQFF. The CDR3 nucleotides are TGTGCCAGCAGCAAATTCACTAGCGGGGGATTCAATGAGCAGTTCTTC. The chain carries TRBV9 and TRBJ2-1; TRBD2 aligns across 11 bases. Germline values: CDR1 SGDLS, CDR2 YYNGEE. This CDR3 contains 16 residues. J lost 6 bases, V lost 4 bases, and 9 bases had no gene match.

The chain joins TRBV11-2 to TRBJ2-5, with TRBD1 as a possible D gene (6 bases). From germline, CDR1 is SGHAT and CDR2 FQNNGV. V shed 4 bases and J shed 1 base, with 13 bases lying between them. The CDR3 is made up of 15 amino acids. The CDR3 nucleotides are TGTGCCAGCAGCTGGGGGCGGTTGGCCCAAGAGACCCAGTACTTC. It codes for CASSWGRLAQETQYF.

This sequence joins TRBV28 and TRBJ2-7, with TRBD2 matching over 8 bases. The CDR3 runs to 13 residues. CDR1 and CDR2 (germline): MDHEN, SYDVKM. CDR3 DNA: TGTGCAGTTGGGGCTAGCGGGTATCACGAGCAGTACTTC. The encoded protein is CAVGASGYHEQYF.

CDR3: CASSLYQETQYF. The CDR3 nucleotides are TGTGCCAGCAGTTTGTACCAAGAGACCCAGTACTTC. V usage is TRBV28 and J usage is TRBJ2-5; no clear D. The CDR3 has 12 amino acids. Germline V CDR1 and CDR2: MDHEN, SYDVKM. Trimming took 3 bases from V and 0 from J, leaving 2 bases between them.

The V and J genes are TRBV2 and TRBJ2-3, with 9 bases lining up with TRBD1. This CDR3 has 15 amino acids. Germline lookup yields CDR1 SNHLY and CDR2 FYNNEI. J was trimmed by 4 bases and V by 6 bases; bases with no gene match: 8. CDR3 in amino acids: CASRPGTGIADTQYF. The CDR3 nucleotides read TGTGCCAGCAGGCCCGGGACAGGGATCGCAGATACGCAGTATTTT. Using reference TRBV2 and TRBJ2-3 for the parts outside the CDR3, the full variable domain is EPEVTQTPSHQVTQMGQEVILRCVPISNHLYFYWYRQILGQKVEFLVSFYNNEISEKSEIFDDQFSVERPDGSNFTLKIRSTKLEDSAMYFCASRPGTGIADTQYFGPGTRLTVL.

The V and J genes are TRBV7-2 and TRBJ2-3; tentative D call: TRBD1 (5 bases). Germline lookup yields CDR1 SGHTA and CDR2 FQGNSA. V lost 5 bases and J lost 8, with 14 bases in between. The CDR3 runs 13 residues. CDR3 coding DNA: TGTGCCAGCAGCCTGTCCAGGGAATTTACGCAGTATTTT. This sequence encodes CASSLSREFTQYF.

The chain links TRBV7-3 to TRBJ1-3, with 8 bases aligning to TRBD1. This CDR3 contains 16 residues. Per the germline V gene, CDR1 is SGHTA and CDR2 is FQGTGA. Trimming took 5 bases from V and 0 from J; bases not matched to a gene: 6. This CDR3 reads CASSPGQGSSGNTIYF. DNA of the CDR3: TGTGCCAGCAGCCCAGGACAGGGCAGCTCTGGAAACACCATATATTTT.

This chain joins TRBV10-3 and TRBJ2-2; weak D call: TRBD1 (6 bases). V was clipped by 3 bases and J by 4 bases, with 12 bases between them. From germline, CDR1 is ENHRY and CDR2 SYGVKD. The length of the CDR3 is 15 residues. The CDR3 is CAISEGGSSTGELFF. The CDR3 DNA is TGTGCCATCAGTGAAGGGGGTTCTAGCACCGGGGAGCTGTTTTTT.

The V and J genes are TRBV7-6 and TRBJ1-2, with a possible D match to TRBD1 (6 bases). In germline, CDR1 is SGHVS, CDR2 FNYEAQ. The CDR3 is 17 amino acids. Trimming removed 4 bases from V and 2 bases from J, with 20 bases in between. The CDR3 protein is CASSSQIWGRGNYGYTF. In DNA form, the CDR3 reads TGTGCCAGCAGCTCACAAATTTGGGGTAGGGGGAACTATGGCTACACCTTC.

V gene TRBV4-3 combines with J gene TRBJ2-5, with 9 bases lining up with TRBD2. The J segment lost 5 bases and the V segment lost 0 bases, leaving 7 bases of the junction unmatched. Looked up from germline, CDR1 is LGHNA and CDR2 is YSLEER. The CDR3 covers 16 residues. CDR3 loop: CASSQDLRGGAETQYF. As DNA, the CDR3 is TGCGCCAGCAGCCAAGACCTGCGGGGGGGCGCGGAGACCCAGTACTTC.

CDR3 loop: CASSGGELGETQYF. CDR3 DNA sequence: TGTGCCAGTAGTGGAGGGGAGTTAGGGGAGACCCAGTACTTC. V gene TRBV19 combines with J gene TRBJ2-5; D may be TRBD2 (6 bases). CDR1 and CDR2 (germline): LNHDA, SQIVND (reference sequence). This CDR3 contains 14 residues. The V end lost 5 bases, the J end lost 5 bases, and 15 bases lay between the germline ends. Filled out from reference TRBV19 and TRBJ2-5, the complete variable domain reads DGGITQSPKYLFRKEGQNVTLSCEQNLNHDAMYWYRQDPGQGLRLIYYSQIVNDFQKGDIAEGYSVSREKKESFPLTVTSAQKNPTAFYLCASSGGELGETQYFGPGTRLLVL.

The chain couples TRBV2 to TRBJ2-1; D perhaps matches TRBD1 (5 bases). CDR3 length equals 15 residues. CDR1 and CDR2 from the germline V gene are SNHLY and FYNNEI. V lost 4 bases to trimming and J lost 10 bases, with 20 bases between them. This CDR3 is CASSARQRPAHEQFF. CDR3 DNA sequence: TGTGCCAGCAGTGCCCGACAGAGACCGGCACACGAGCAGTTCTTC.

The chain couples TRBV27 to TRBJ2-2, with 8 bases matching TRBD2. The V and J ends lost 4 bases and 2 bases, in that order; junction bases with no gene match: 9. From germline, CDR1 is MNHEY and CDR2 SMNVEV (reference sequence). This CDR3 region has 17 residues. CDR3 bases: TGTGCCAGCAGTTCCGGATTAGCGGGACGAAACACCGGGGAGCTGTTTTTT. It translates to CASSSGLAGRNTGELFF.

In this sample, this clone turned up a few times. The rearrangement links TRBV5-1 to TRBJ1-4, with D maybe TRBD1 (5 bases). The CDR3 totals 14 residues. Trimming cost V 0 bases and J 7 bases, with 10 bases left between them. Germline assignment: CDR1 SGHRS and CDR2 YFSETQ. The CDR3 loop is CASSLGREGEKLFF. The CDR3, as DNA: TGCGCCAGCAGCTTGGGCAGGGAGGGTGAAAAACTGTTTTTT.